The 32 T cell receptor beta chains below were found in one sample sequenced in a study of blood T cell repertoires in COVID-19. Data came from immunoSEQ multiplex PCR; TCRdb stores just in-frame clones and leaves some out. The sample holds about 210,000 clones, 75% to 85% seen once. Sequenced input: PBMCs or T cells enriched from blood (not recorded which). Receptor source: a man aged 35-49 years who had recovered from COVID-19.

This chain joins TRBV18 and TRBJ2-5, with 8 bases that match TRBD1. V shed 1 base, J shed 1 base, and the junction held 5 bases outside the gene matches. Germline CDR1 KGHSH, CDR2 LQKENI. The CDR3 sequence is 16 residues long. CDR3 region: CASSPRDRFVQETQYF. In nucleotides, the CDR3 is TGTGCCAGCTCACCACGGGACAGGTTCGTCCAAGAGACCCAGTACTTC.

The chain carries TRBV12-5 and TRBJ1-1; 12 positions agree with TRBD1. The trim removed 5 bases at V and 4 bases at J, leaving 5 bases unmatched. The germline V gene has CDR1 LGHNT and CDR2 FRNRAP. The CDR3 is 15 residues long. CDR3 amino acids: CASGNPGQGATEAFF. CDR3 nucleotide sequence: TGTGCTAGTGGTAACCCGGGACAGGGGGCCACTGAAGCTTTCTTT.

This sequence joins TRBV14 and TRBJ2-3, with TRBD2 matching over 7 bases. Germline lookup yields CDR1 SGHDN and CDR2 FVKESK. The CDR3 is made up of 15 amino acids. V lost 4 bases and J lost 1; bases outside the gene matches: 5. The CDR3 region is CASSPPSGRTDTQYF. For the CDR3, the DNA is TGTGCCAGCAGCCCCCCTAGCGGACGCACAGATACGCAGTATTTT.

This clone was seen at least ten times. This chain connects TRBV10-3 to TRBJ2-3, with TRBD2 identical over 7 bases. The CDR3 spans 17 residues. Germline V lookup: CDR1 ENHRY, CDR2 SYGVKD. J gave up 1 base and V 3 bases, and 10 bases lay outside the gene matches. In nucleotides, the CDR3 is TGTGCCATCAGTGAACCTCTCGGGGGGTCCGGCACAGATACGCAGTATTTT. Translating gives CAISEPLGGSGTDTQYF.

V is TRBV7-9 and J is TRBJ2-1; 13 bases align to TRBD2. Germline CDR1 SEHNR, CDR2 FQNEAQ (reference sequence). This CDR3 comprises 16 residues. Unmatched junction bases numbered 3, after V lost 2 bases and J lost 5 bases. CDR3 in DNA: TGTGCCAGCAGCTTACTCGGACTAGCGGGAGACAATGAGCAGTTCTTC. It translates to CASSLLGLAGDNEQFF.

The chain uses TRBV11-2 and TRBJ1-1, with unresolved D. Trimming left V 4 bases short and J 1 base short, with 10 bases between. Germline assignment: CDR1 SGHAT and CDR2 FQNNGV. The CDR3 consists of 14 residues. The CDR3 coding sequence is TGTGCCAGCAGCTGGAACCAGGCGAACACTGAAGCTTTCTTT. Translated: CASSWNQANTEAFF.

This rearrangement joins TRBV7-6 to TRBJ2-1, with TRBD2 matching over 10 bases. The germline V gene has CDR1 SGHVS and CDR2 FNYEAQ. V trimming: 11 bases; J trimming: 3 bases; junction bases outside the gene matches: 16. The CDR3 length is 17 residues. The CDR3 DNA is TGTGCCGTGAGGGGAGCGGGAGGGCCGTTCGACTACAATGAGCAGTTCTTC. Protein sequence: CAVRGAGGPFDYNEQFF.

The chain uses TRBV4-1 and TRBJ2-2; 8 bases match TRBD2. CDR1 and CDR2 from the germline V gene are MGHRA and YSYEKL. The CDR3 spans 17 residues. V dropped 0 bases and J dropped 4; count of bases not matched to a gene: 7. This CDR3 reads CASSQDPGRASTGELFF. In nucleotides, the CDR3 is TGCGCCAGCAGCCAAGATCCCGGGAGGGCCTCCACCGGGGAGCTGTTTTTT.

This clone appeared many times. The J gene is TRBJ1-6, the V gene TRBV5-8; TRBD1 aligns across 9 bases. The V segment lost 6 bases and the J segment 3 bases; nucleotides outside the gene matches: 7. Germline V gene sequence: CDR1 SGHTS, CDR2 YDEGEE. This CDR3 region has 16 residues. CDR3 bases: TGTGCCAGCAACAACCGGGACAGGGACTATAATTCACCCCTCCACTTT. Translation gives CASNNRDRDYNSPLHF.

The chain has TRBV19 and TRBJ2-2; 7 bases fit TRBD1. CDR3 length equals 14 residues. Germline loops: CDR1 LNHDA, CDR2 SQIVND (reference sequence). The V gene end was trimmed by 7 bases and the J gene end by 4 bases; junction bases not matched to a gene: 6. CDR3 bases: TGTGCCAGTACCCCGACAGGGTCCACCGGGGAGCTGTTTTTT. This gives the protein CASTPTGSTGELFF.

The V call is TRBV4-2, the J call TRBJ2-7; 7 bases fit TRBD2. The CDR3 contains 15 residues. V was clipped by 0 bases and J by 3 bases; unmatched bases: 5. The V gene's germline CDR1 is LGHNA and CDR2 YNFKEQ. CDR3 loop: CASSQDTERGYEQYF. The DNA of the CDR3 is TGTGCCAGCAGCCAAGATACCGAGCGGGGCTACGAGCAGTACTTC.

In its sample, this clone was seen once. This sequence joins TRBV28 and TRBJ2-7, with a possible D match to TRBD1 (6 bases). The CDR3 is 13 residues long. V lost 10 bases and J lost 2, with 15 bases in between. Germline V gives CDR1 MDHEN, CDR2 SYDVKM. CDR3 amino acids: CATHRAPTYEQYF. The CDR3 DNA follows: TGTGCCACCCACAGGGCGCCAACCTACGAGCAGTACTTC.

J is TRBJ1-1 and V is TRBV21-1; TRBD1, the D gene given by the table, was not confirmed from the DNA. TRBV21-1 is listed as a pseudogene. This CDR3 spans 15 amino acids. The CDR3 nucleotides are TGTGCCAGCAGCAAAGAAGGCAGGGGGAACACTGAAGCTTTCTTT. Residues: CASSKEGRGNTEAFF.

The chain has TRBV19 and TRBJ1-4; unclear D gene. The CDR3 is 12 residues long. Germline V CDR1 and CDR2: LNHDA, SQIVND (reference sequence). V was clipped by 3 bases and J by 13 bases, with 12 bases between them. In DNA, the CDR3 is TGTGCCAGTAGTATTTCTCCCCCAGTACTGTTTTTT. It specifies CASSISPPVLFF. Supplemented by reference TRBV19 and TRBJ1-4, the full variable domain reads DGGITQSPKYLFRKEGQNVTLSCEQNLNHDAMYWYRQDPGQGLRLIYYSQIVNDFQKGDIAEGYSVSREKKESFPLTVTSAQKNPTAFYLCASSISPPVLFFGSGTQLSVL.

This clone was seen only once. The chain employs TRBV7-9 and TRBJ1-4, with 7 bases identical to TRBD1. Germline-derived CDR1 and CDR2 are SEHNR and FQNEAQ (reference sequence). With 5 bases clipped from V and 1 base from J, the junction kept 7 bases outside the gene matches. The CDR3 loop spans 16 amino acids. The CDR3 region is CASSRQGSLTNEKLFF. For the CDR3, the DNA is TGTGCCAGCAGCAGACAGGGATCGCTAACTAATGAAAAACTGTTTTTT.

The rearrangement links TRBV14 to TRBJ1-6; D is unresolved. The CDR3 consists of 15 residues. Germline assignment: CDR1 SGHDN and CDR2 FVKESK. V was pared by 3 bases and J by 9 bases, with 15 bases between. In nucleotides, the CDR3 is TGTGCCAGCAGCCACCGAGGAGAGGGTGGTTCACCCCTCCACTTT. This translates into CASSHRGEGGSPLHF.

The V and J genes are TRBV10-2 and TRBJ1-2, with D possibly being TRBD1 (5 bases). Per germline, CDR1 WSHSY and CDR2 SAAADI. CDR3 length: 16 residues. V lost 4 bases to trimming and J lost 0 bases, with 15 bases between them. The DNA for the CDR3 is TGCGCCAGCAGTGTTACCAGGGAAGCAGCTAACTATGGCTACACCTTC. This codes for CASSVTREAANYGYTF.

This clone was counted only a few times. This chain links TRBV7-3 with TRBJ1-2, with no clear D. The CDR3 totals 13 residues. CDR1 is SGHTA, CDR2 FQGTGA, per germline. The V end lost 3 bases, the J end lost 6 bases, and 11 bases lay between the germline ends. The CDR3 spells CASSFSRMDGYTF. In nucleotides, the CDR3 is TGTGCCAGCAGCTTTAGCCGGATGGATGGCTACACCTTC.

The J gene is TRBJ2-2, the V gene TRBV18, with D possibly TRBD1 on 5 matching bases. Trimming left V 3 bases short and J 3 bases short, with 14 bases between. This CDR3 contains 16 residues. Per germline, CDR1 KGHSH and CDR2 LQKENI. The CDR3 DNA sequence: TGTGCCAGCTCACCCATTACCAGGGTATACACCGGGGAGCTGTTTTTT. This sequence encodes CASSPITRVYTGELFF.

The chain is built from TRBV19 and TRBJ1-6, with D hard to call. Trimming removed 9 bases at V and 5 bases at J, with 11 bases between. From germline, CDR1 is LNHDA and CDR2 SQIVND (reference sequence). The CDR3 is 13 residues long. The CDR3 is CASRSRDNSPLHF. In DNA form, the CDR3 reads TGTGCCAGCCGCTCGAGGGATAATTCACCCCTCCACTTT.

The chain employs TRBV19 and TRBJ2-1, with 13 bases identical to TRBD2. The CDR3 covers 19 residues. The V gene end was trimmed by 7 bases and the J gene end by 0 bases; junction bases not matched to a gene: 12. Per the germline V gene, CDR1 is LNHDA and CDR2 is SQIVND (reference sequence). The CDR3 nucleotides are TGTGCCAGTACCCCCACTAGCGGGGGGGCGGACGTCTCCTACAATGAGCAGTTCTTC. It codes for CASTPTSGGADVSYNEQFF.

This clone has a handful of counts. The chain uses TRBV5-1 and TRBJ2-3; 11 nucleotides agree with TRBD2. V dropped 5 bases and J dropped 6; count of bases not matched to a gene: 5. CDR3 length equals 14 residues. In germline, CDR1 is SGHRS, CDR2 YFSETQ. The CDR3 loop is CASRLAGVRDTQYF. CDR3 coding DNA: TGCGCCAGCAGACTAGCGGGAGTTCGCGATACGCAGTATTTT. The entire variable domain, with the rest obtained from reference TRBV5-1 and TRBJ2-3, is as follows: KAGVTQTPRYLIKTRGQQVTLSCSPISGHRSVSWYQQTPGQGLQFLFEYFSETQRNKGNFPGRFSGRQFSNSRSEMNVSTLELGDSALYLCASRLAGVRDTQYFGPGTRLTVL.

In its sample, this clone was seen once. The rearrangement uses TRBV6-5 and TRBJ1-2; no firm D call. In germline, CDR1 is MNHEY, CDR2 SVGAGI. This CDR3 has 13 residues. Trimming shortened V by 2 bases and J by 7 bases, and 11 bases separated the two germline ends. The CDR3, as DNA: TGTGCCAGCAGTTACGACCGGCGAGGTGGCTACACCTTC. The encoded protein is CASSYDRRGGYTF.

The chain combines TRBV7-2 with TRBJ1-1; TRBD1 is a possible D gene (5 bases). Germline CDR1 SGHTA, CDR2 FQGNSA. The CDR3 consists of 13 residues. Trimming removed 4 bases at V and 3 bases at J, with 9 bases between. The CDR3 protein is CASSSQGYTEAFF. Here the CDR3 DNA reads TGTGCCAGCAGCTCCCAGGGTTACACTGAAGCTTTCTTT. The full variable domain, with the rest looked up from reference TRBV7-2 and TRBJ1-1, is GAGVSQSPSNKVTEKGKDVELRCDPISGHTALYWYRQSLGQGLEFLIYFQGNSAPDKSGLPSDRFSAERTGGSVSTLTIQRTQQEDSAVYLCASSSQGYTEAFFGQGTRLTVV.

This sequence joins TRBV18 and TRBJ1-3, with D possibly TRBD1 on 5 matching bases. There are 15 residues in the CDR3. Germline CDR1 and CDR2: KGHSH and LQKENI. The ends were cut back, 3 bases at V and 0 bases at J, with 9 bases in the middle. The CDR3 region is CASSPSDSSGNTIYF. Written as DNA, the CDR3 is TGTGCCAGCTCACCGAGTGACAGCTCTGGAAACACCATATATTTT. Combining the CDR3 with reference TRBV18 and TRBJ1-3 gives the whole variable domain NAGVMQNPRHLVRRRGQEARLRCSPMKGHSHVYWYRQLPEEGLKFMVYLQKENIIDESGMPKERFSAEFPKEGPSILRIQQVVRGDSAAYFCASSPSDSSGNTIYFGEGSWLTVV.

DNA for the CDR3: TGTGCCAGCAGAACCGGCGGGGGCTACGAGCAGTACTTC. This encodes CASRTGGGYEQYF. The chain carries TRBV28 and TRBJ2-7, with TRBD2 matching over 7 bases. From germline, CDR1 is MDHEN and CDR2 SYDVKM. This CDR3 has 13 residues. Trimming at V came to 6 bases and at J to 3 bases, leaving 5 bases not matched to a gene.

With regard to this clone: Compared with germline, one end of the junction differs, possibly owing to a read error. The identical CDR3 is also encoded by other nucleotide sequences in the sample. The J gene is TRBJ1-3, the V gene TRBV7-9; D is perhaps TRBD1 (6 bases). The CDR3 runs 13 residues. Per germline, CDR1 SEHNR and CDR2 FQNEAQ (reference sequence). CDR3 DNA: TGTGCCAGTAGCTCGGGACAAGGCAACACCATATATTTT. Amino acids: CASSSGQGNTIYF.

This chain uses TRBV24-1 with TRBJ2-2; D may be TRBD2 (6 bases). The CDR3 spans 15 residues. Trimming removed 3 bases from V and 4 bases from J, with 11 bases in between. Germline-derived CDR1 and CDR2 are KGHDR and SFDVKD. The CDR3 spells CATSDSVRGTGELFF. Here the CDR3 DNA reads TGTGCCACCAGTGATAGTGTGCGGGGCACCGGGGAGCTGTTTTTT.

V gene TRBV19 combines with J gene TRBJ1-2, with D possibly being TRBD1 (6 bases). The V end was cut by 6 bases, the J end by 0 bases, with 11 bases between. The CDR3 has 14 residues. From germline, CDR1 is LNHDA and CDR2 SQIVND (reference sequence). The CDR3 region is CASSAGAANYGYTF. CDR3 in DNA: TGTGCCAGTAGCGCAGGGGCAGCTAACTATGGCTACACCTTC.

The chain is built from TRBV7-9 and TRBJ1-1; D is undetermined. Trimming shortened V by 4 bases and J by 5 bases, and 11 bases separated the two germline ends. This CDR3 is 13 amino acids long. Germline values: CDR1 SEHNR, CDR2 FQNEAQ (reference sequence). The CDR3 loop is CASSSGERTEAFF. CDR3 DNA: TGTGCCAGCAGCTCGGGAGAAAGAACTGAAGCTTTCTTT.

The chain uses TRBV18 and TRBJ2-1; 14 positions agree with TRBD2. The V gene end was trimmed by 0 bases and the J gene end by 5 bases; junction bases not matched to a gene: 0. Germline CDR1 reads KGHSH; CDR2 reads LQKENI. The CDR3 sequence is 16 residues long. The CDR3 DNA is TGTGCCAGCTCACCACCGGGACTAGCGGGAGACAATGAGCAGTTCTTC. Encoded protein: CASSPPGLAGDNEQFF.

The chain employs TRBV5-1 and TRBJ1-1; unclear D gene. This CDR3 spans 15 amino acids. Germline V CDR1 and CDR2: SGHRS, YFSETQ. Trimming removed 3 bases at V and 6 bases at J, with 18 bases between. The CDR3 here is CASSSNSQVRSEAFF. Here the CDR3 DNA reads TGCGCCAGCAGCTCGAACTCTCAAGTTCGGTCTGAAGCTTTCTTT.